This TCR beta chain was identified in a study of T-cell reconstitution after alpha-beta-depleted transplantation in children listed by TCRdb under 2016. Describing the broader study: Using TCR repertoire profiling, the study followed T-cell immune reconstitution in a quantitative way in children after TCRalphabeta/CD19-depleted allogeneic hematopoietic cell transplantation.

This sample's treatment or condition label indicates: allogeneic hematopoietic cell transplantation with graft depleted of TCRalphabeta T cells and CD19 B cells. Transplant recipients were children who received TCRalphabeta/CD19-depleted allogeneic hematopoietic cell grafts. On the study overall, not on this receptor specifically: About two months after transplant, the apparently early recovery of alphabetaT-cell counts reportedly depended on just several hundred clones that had expanded rapidly and came from non-depleted graft cells. The high TCRbeta diversity at day 60 in some patients was ascribed to recipient T cells and intrathymic progenitors that had survived conditioning. The frequencies of hyperexpanded clones fell over the following months, and after one year, T-cell counts and TCRbeta diversity were mostly attributed to newly produced T cells.

Library preparation used PCR. TCRdb lists the instrument as Illumina HiSeq 2500. Molecular barcoding was employed in the preparation of TCR libraries, with unique molecular identifiers being used to normalize TCRbeta repertoire quantification. TCRdb reanalyzed the raw reads on its own, using fastp at Q25 for trimming and MiXCR for clone calling, and kept in-frame beta chains. Each CDR3 protein gets just one entry, which takes the most common genes and DNA from the rows behind it. The sample yields around 670,000 distinct CDR3 sequences; around 14% were counted once. The ten largest clones capture around 0.79% of the sample. Worth noting for this clonotype: This clone's antigen is unknown. Base qualities are not recorded, but no much larger clone differs from it by a single base.

CDR3 length: 14 amino acids, cysteine to phenylalanine. The DNA shown is the 42-base CDR3, in frame from base 1. V lost 4 bases and J lost 4 bases, and the count of bases not matched to a germline gene is 4. CDR1 SGHDT and CDR2 YYEEEE were looked up in the germline V gene. Sequenced here: PBMCs, sampled before TCRalphabeta/CD19-depleted stem cell transplant. The source is a girl aged 2 to 9 with congenital amegakaryocytic thrombocytopenia, due to receive a stem cell transplant. The chain uses TRBV5-6 and TRBJ2-3, with 9 middle bases fitting TRBD1. The CDR3 here reads CASSMTGGADTQYF. The bases read TGTGCCAGCAGCATGACAGGGGGGGCAGATACGCAGTATTTT.